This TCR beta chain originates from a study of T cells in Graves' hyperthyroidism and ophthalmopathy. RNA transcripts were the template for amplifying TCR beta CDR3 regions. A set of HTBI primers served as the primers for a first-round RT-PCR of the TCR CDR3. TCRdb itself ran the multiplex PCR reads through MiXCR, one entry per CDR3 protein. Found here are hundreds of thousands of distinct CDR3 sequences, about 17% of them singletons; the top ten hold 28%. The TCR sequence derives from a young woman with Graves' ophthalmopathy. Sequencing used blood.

Written as DNA, the CDR3 is TGTGCCAGCAGTTTAGGACAGGAGCAGTTCTTC. It translates to CASSLGQEQFF. The chain couples TRBV12-3 or TRBV12-4 to TRBJ2-1; TRBD1 might be the D (5 bases). The CDR3 is 11 residues long. The V end was cut by 1 base, the J end by 10 bases, with 5 bases between.